A selection of T cell receptor beta chains follows, all from one sample in a study of OX40 agonist ivuxolimab in advanced cancers. Libraries were prepared by immunoSEQ multiplex PCR; TCRdb keeps only in-frame clonotypes and omits some of them. The repertoire consists of roughly 60,000 clones, with about 90% occurring once and the leading ten covering approximately 4.8%. Sequenced material: CD4+ or CD8+ T cells sorted from blood, taken in a trial of the OX40 agonist ivuxolimab. The receptors derive from an adult with an advanced solid tumor such as melanoma, head and neck, liver or kidney cancer. Each CDR3 is given with its conserved first and last residue. The D gene is left open where the match is weak. Some rows mark clone size as missing; the rest say once, few, many or name a class of expanded clone.

size,V,J,D,DNA,CDR3
-,TRBV28,TRBJ1-5,-,TGTGCCAGCAGTTTAGGCGGAAAGCAGCCCCAGCATTTT,CASSLGGKQPQHF
-,TRBV7-6,TRBJ2-5,TRBD2,TGTGCCAGCAGCCCAGGGGTAGCGGGAGGGGGAGAGACCCAGTACTTC,CASSPGVAGGGETQYF
-,TRBV5-8,TRBJ1-2,-,TGTGCCAGCAGCTTGGGTGAGAACTATGGCTACACCTTC,CASSLGENYGYTF
-,TRBV6-1,TRBJ1-1,-,TGTGCCAGCACGGTTATAGGAATGAACACTGAAGCTTTCTTT,CASTVIGMNTEAFF
once,TRBV7-8,TRBJ2-2,-,TGTGCCAGCAGCTTAGGTGTATCCGGGGAGCTGTTTTTT,CASSLGVSGELFF
-,TRBV5-6,TRBJ2-7,-,TGTGCCAGCAGCTTAGGACAGTTTTACTACGAGCAGTACTTC,CASSLGQFYYEQYF
-,TRBV6-1,TRBJ2-7,TRBD1,TGTGCCAGCAGACAGGGGGGCTACGAGCAGTACTTC,CASRQGGYEQYF
-,TRBV7-9,TRBJ2-4,-,TGTGCCAGCAGCTCCAAAAACATTCAGTACTTC,CASSSKNIQYF
few,TRBV11-3,TRBJ2-1,-,TGTGCCAGCAGTTTAGAGGGGGGGGAAGATGAGCAGTTCTTC,CASSLEGGEDEQFF
once,TRBV11-2,TRBJ2-5,-,TGTGCCAGCAGCTTATCCACGGAGGAGACCCAGTACTTC,CASSLSTEETQYF
-,TRBV7-2,TRBJ2-7,-,TGTGCCAGCAGCCAGGACGGTCGAAGGGAGGAGCAGTACTTC,CASSQDGRREEQYF
-,TRBV10-3,TRBJ2-2,TRBD1,TGTGCCATCAGTGAGTCGAGACAGGGGAGGACCGGGGAGCTGTTTTTT,CAISESRQGRTGELFF
few,TRBV11-3,TRBJ2-1,TRBD2,TGTGCCAGCAGCCTAACTAGCGGGAGGTACAATGAGCAGTTCTTC,CASSLTSGRYNEQFF
-,TRBV9,TRBJ1-2,-,TGTGCCAGCAGCGTTTCTCCAGGCAGGAAGAACTATGGCTACACCTTC,CASSVSPGRKNYGYTF
-,TRBV7-2,TRBJ1-1,-,TGTGCCAGCAGCACGAGGACAGCCGGGAACACTGAAGCTTTCTTT,CASSTRTAGNTEAFF
-,TRBV7-3,TRBJ2-5,-,TGTGCCAGCAGCTTGGGACCCGGGGAGACCCAGTACTTC,CASSLGPGETQYF
-,TRBV18,TRBJ1-2,-,TGTGCCAGCTCACCAAGCGACAGAGCTAACTATGGCTACACCTTC,CASSPSDRANYGYTF
-,TRBV2,TRBJ1-1,-,TGTGCCAGCAGTGAAATTCCAAGGTGGGAGAACACTGAAGCTTTCTTT,CASSEIPRWENTEAFF
-,TRBV7-9,TRBJ1-5,-,TGTGCCAGCAGCTTAGGGGAGGGCAATCAGCCCCAGCATTTT,CASSLGEGNQPQHF
-,TRBV5-4,TRBJ2-7,TRBD2,TGTGCCAGCAGCTTGAGACTAGCGGGATCTGACGAGCAGTACTTC,CASSLRLAGSDEQYF
-,TRBV5-4,TRBJ2-3,-,TGTGCCAGCAGCTTTCCTCGGACAGATACGCAGTATTTT,CASSFPRTDTQYF
-,TRBV29-1,TRBJ2-1,-,TGCAGCGTTGGTGGGAGAAGCTACAATGAGCAGTTCTTC,CSVGGRSYNEQFF
-,TRBV7-9,TRBJ1-2,TRBD1,TGTGCCAGCAGCTCGGGACAGTATGGCTACACCTTC,CASSSGQYGYTF
-,TRBV19,TRBJ1-1,-,TGTGCCACAACCCCACTGACAGCGAACACTGAAGCTTTCTTT,CATTPLTANTEAFF
-,TRBV10-3,TRBJ1-1,TRBD1,TGTGCCACCAATCCGGGACAGGGATCGAACACTGAAGCTTTCTTT,CATNPGQGSNTEAFF
few,TRBV20-1,TRBJ2-1,-,TGCAGTGCGCCTAGCTACATTGAGCAGTTCTTC,CSAPSYIEQFF
-,TRBV20-1,TRBJ2-5,-,TGCAGTGCCTCAGGTGTTCGGACCCAGTACTTC,CSASGVRTQYF
once,TRBV5-4,TRBJ2-3,-,TGTGCCAGCAGCTTGGGTTTAGGGTTCACAGATACGCAGTATTTT,CASSLGLGFTDTQYF
-,TRBV6-1,TRBJ2-7,TRBD2,TGTGCCAGTTGGACTAGCGGGAGGGCTTACGAGCAGTACTTC,CASWTSGRAYEQYF
-,TRBV28,TRBJ1-3,-,TGTGCCAGCATAACAGGGCCATTCGGAAACACCATATATTTT,CASITGPFGNTIYF
-,TRBV5-1,TRBJ2-7,-,TGCGCCAGCAGGGACAGTTCCTACGAGCAGTACTTC,CASRDSSYEQYF
-,TRBV27,TRBJ2-7,TRBD1,TGTGCCAGCAGTTTAAGACAGGGGGCAAGGTATAGGAGCTCCTACGAGCAGTACTTC,CASSLRQGARYRSSYEQYF
-,TRBV5-6,TRBJ2-3,TRBD1,TGTGCCAGCAGCAGAAACAGGGGAGAAAGCACAGATACGCAGTATTTT,CASSRNRGESTDTQYF
-,TRBV18,TRBJ2-1,-,TGTGCCAGCTCACGGCAGGGCGGGGTGGATGAGCAGTTCTTC,CASSRQGGVDEQFF
-,TRBV28,TRBJ2-7,-,TGTGCCAGCAGTGCCCGGACACCCTACGAGCAGTACTTC,CASSARTPYEQYF
-,TRBV6-1,TRBJ1-6,-,TGTGCCAGCAGTGAGACCCTTGGAGATTCACCCCTCCACTTT,CASSETLGDSPLHF
-,TRBV29-1,TRBJ2-7,-,TGCAGCGTTGGTTTGACCCTTATATCCTACGAGCAGTACTTC,CSVGLTLISYEQYF
-,TRBV5-5,TRBJ2-1,TRBD2,TGTGCCAGCAGCTTGAGCGGGAGCGTCCCTAATGAGCAGTTCTTC,CASSLSGSVPNEQFF
-,TRBV19,TRBJ1-5,-,TGTGCCAGTAGTCTTGGAAGAAATCAGCCCCAGCATTTT,CASSLGRNQPQHF
once,TRBV11-2,TRBJ2-5,-,TGTGCCAGCAGCTTACCGCCGCCGGGCCGAACCCAGTACTTC,CASSLPPPGRTQYF
-,TRBV9,TRBJ2-1,TRBD2,TGTGCCAGCAGCGACCCCAGGGAGGCGGGAGATAAGAATGAGCAGTTCTTC,CASSDPREAGDKNEQFF